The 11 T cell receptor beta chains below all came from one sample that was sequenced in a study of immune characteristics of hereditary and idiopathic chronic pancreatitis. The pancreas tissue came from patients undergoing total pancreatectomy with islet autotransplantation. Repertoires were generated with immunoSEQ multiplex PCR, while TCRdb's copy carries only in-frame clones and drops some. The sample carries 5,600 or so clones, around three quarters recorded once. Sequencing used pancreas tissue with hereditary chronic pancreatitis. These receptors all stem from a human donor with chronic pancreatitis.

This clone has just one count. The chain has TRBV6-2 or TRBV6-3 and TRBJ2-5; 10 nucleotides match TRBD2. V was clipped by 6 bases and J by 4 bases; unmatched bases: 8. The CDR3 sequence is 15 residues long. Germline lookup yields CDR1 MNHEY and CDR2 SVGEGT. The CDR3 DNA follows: TGTGCCAGCAGCCCAAGCGGGGGGGCATCAGAGACCCAGTACTTC. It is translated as CASSPSGGASETQYF.

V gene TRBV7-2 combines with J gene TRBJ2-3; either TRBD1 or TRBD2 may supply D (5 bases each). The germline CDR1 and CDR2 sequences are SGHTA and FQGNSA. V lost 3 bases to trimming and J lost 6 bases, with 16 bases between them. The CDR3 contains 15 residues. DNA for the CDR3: TGTGCCAGCAGCTTTCTGCCGGGGCCTAGGGATACGCAGTATTTT. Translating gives CASSFLPGPRDTQYF.

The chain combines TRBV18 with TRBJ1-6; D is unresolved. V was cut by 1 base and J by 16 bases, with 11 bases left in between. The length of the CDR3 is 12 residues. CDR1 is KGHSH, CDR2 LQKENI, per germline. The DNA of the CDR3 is TGTGCCAGCTCACCACAGGGCCCTAGGCTCCACTTT. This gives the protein CASSPQGPRLHF.

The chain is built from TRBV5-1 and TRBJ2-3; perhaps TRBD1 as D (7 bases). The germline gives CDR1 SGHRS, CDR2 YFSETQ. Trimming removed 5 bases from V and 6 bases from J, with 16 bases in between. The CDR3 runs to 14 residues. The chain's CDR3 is CASSNRGGSDTQYF. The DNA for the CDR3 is TGCGCCAGCAGTAACAGGGGAGGTTCCGATACGCAGTATTTT.

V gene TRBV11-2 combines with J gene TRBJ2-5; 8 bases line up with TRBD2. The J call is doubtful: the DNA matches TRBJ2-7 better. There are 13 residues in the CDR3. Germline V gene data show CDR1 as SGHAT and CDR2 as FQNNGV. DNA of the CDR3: TGTGCCAGCAGCTTACTAGCGGGCTACGAGCAGTACTTC. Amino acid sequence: CASSLLAGYEQYF.

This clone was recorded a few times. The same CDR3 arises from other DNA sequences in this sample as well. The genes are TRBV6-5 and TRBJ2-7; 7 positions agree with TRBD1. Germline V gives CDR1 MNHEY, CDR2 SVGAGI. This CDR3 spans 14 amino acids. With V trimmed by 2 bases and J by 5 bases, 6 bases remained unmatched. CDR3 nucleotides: TGTGCCAGCAGTTACGCTCGACAGGGCCACGAGCAGTACTTC. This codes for CASSYARQGHEQYF.

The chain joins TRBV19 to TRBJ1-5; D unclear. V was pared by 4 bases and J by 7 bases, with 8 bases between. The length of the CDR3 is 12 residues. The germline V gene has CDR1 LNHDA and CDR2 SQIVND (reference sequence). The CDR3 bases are TGTGCCAGTAGTAGGCTGGGACAGCCCCAGCATTTT. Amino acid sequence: CASSRLGQPQHF.

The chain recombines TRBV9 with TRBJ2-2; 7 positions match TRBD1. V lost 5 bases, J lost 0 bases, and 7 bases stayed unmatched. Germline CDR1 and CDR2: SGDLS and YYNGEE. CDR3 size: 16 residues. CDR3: CASSQTGTANTGELFF. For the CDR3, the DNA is TGTGCCAGCAGTCAGACCGGGACAGCGAACACCGGGGAGCTGTTTTTT.

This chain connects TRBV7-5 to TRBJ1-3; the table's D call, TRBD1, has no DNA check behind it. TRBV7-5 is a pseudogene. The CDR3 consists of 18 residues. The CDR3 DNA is TGTGCCAGAAGCTCTACACCGGACAGCCTTTTCTCTGGAAACACCATATATTTT. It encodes CARSSTPDSLFSGNTIYF.

The CDR3 bases are TGTGCCAGCAGCGAACCGCAGGGCGCGGGTGGCTACACCTTC. Protein sequence: CASSEPQGAGGYTF. The chain links TRBV7-9 to TRBJ1-2; D perhaps matches TRBD1 (5 bases). The CDR3 extends over 14 amino acids. Trimming pared 5 bases from V and 7 bases from J, leaving 17 bases between. The V gene's germline CDR1 is SEHNR and CDR2 FQNEAQ (reference sequence).

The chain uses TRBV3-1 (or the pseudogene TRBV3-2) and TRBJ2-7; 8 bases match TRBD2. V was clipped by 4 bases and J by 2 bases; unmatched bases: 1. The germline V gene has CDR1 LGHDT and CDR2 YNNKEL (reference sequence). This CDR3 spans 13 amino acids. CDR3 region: CASSRGLAYEQYF. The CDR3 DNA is TGTGCCAGCAGCCGGGGACTAGCCTACGAGCAGTACTTC.